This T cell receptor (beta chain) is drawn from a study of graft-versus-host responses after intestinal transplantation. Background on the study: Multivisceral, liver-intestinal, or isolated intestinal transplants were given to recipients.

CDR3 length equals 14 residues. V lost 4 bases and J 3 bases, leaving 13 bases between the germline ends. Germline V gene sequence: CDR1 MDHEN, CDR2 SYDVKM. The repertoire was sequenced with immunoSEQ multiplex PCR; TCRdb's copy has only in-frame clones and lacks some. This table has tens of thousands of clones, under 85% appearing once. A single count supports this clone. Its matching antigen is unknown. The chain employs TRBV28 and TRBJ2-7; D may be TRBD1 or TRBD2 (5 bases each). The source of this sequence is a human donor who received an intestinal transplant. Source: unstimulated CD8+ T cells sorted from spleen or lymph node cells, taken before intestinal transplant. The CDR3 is CASSSGTMGYEQYF. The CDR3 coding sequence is TGTGCCAGCAGTTCCGGGACCATGGGCTACGAGCAGTACTTC.